This T cell receptor beta chain was captured by sequencing in a study of T cells in localized non-small cell lung cancer. Study results and limitations: Uninvolved adjacent lung showed peak T cell clonality, exceeding tumor. Owing to sequencing of a solitary tumor region, heterogeneity cannot be discounted. In the blood, greater T cell density corresponded to longer overall survival. Within adjacent lung there appeared a median roughly 60 of the top 100 tumor clones.

Only in-frame clones appear in the TCRdb table, and some are missing; sequencing was by immunoSEQ multiplex PCR. The data show around 96,000 clones, roughly 93% seen once. Many counts were recorded for this clone. Its cognate antigen is unknown. Germline V gene data show CDR1 as SGHRS and CDR2 as YFSETQ. CDR3 length equals 15 residues. V trimming: 1 base; J trimming: 8 bases; junction bases outside the gene matches: 11. Sequenced here: PBMCs, sampled before any cancer treatment. The chain links TRBV5-1 to TRBJ1-2, with 7 bases aligning to TRBD1. The sequence derives from a woman between 40 and 69 years old with stage II squamous cell lung carcinoma. In nucleotides, the CDR3 is TGCGCCAGCAGCTTGTCGGCAGGGGGACCTCGGGGCTACACCTTC. Translation gives CASSLSAGGPRGYTF.